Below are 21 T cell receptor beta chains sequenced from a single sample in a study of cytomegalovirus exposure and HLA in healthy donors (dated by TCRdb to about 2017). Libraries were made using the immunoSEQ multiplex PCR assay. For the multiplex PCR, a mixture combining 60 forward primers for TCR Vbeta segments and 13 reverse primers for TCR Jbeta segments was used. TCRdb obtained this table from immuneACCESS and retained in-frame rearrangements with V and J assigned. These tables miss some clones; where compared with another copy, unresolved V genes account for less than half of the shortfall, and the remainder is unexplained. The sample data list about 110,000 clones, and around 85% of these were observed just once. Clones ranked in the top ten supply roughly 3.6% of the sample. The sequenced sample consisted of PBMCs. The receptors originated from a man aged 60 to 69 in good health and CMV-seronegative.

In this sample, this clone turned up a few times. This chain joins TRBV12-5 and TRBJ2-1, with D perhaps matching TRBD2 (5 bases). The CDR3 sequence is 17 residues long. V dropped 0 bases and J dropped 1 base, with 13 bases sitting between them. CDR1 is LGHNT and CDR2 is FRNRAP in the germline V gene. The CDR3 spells CASGLVPDGKSYNEQFF. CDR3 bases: TGTGCTAGTGGTTTGGTTCCGGACGGGAAATCCTACAATGAGCAGTTCTTC.

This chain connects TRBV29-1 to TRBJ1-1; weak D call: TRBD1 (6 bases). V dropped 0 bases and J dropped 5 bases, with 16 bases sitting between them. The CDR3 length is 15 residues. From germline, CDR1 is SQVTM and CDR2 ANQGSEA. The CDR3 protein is CSVEDRTAGETEAFF. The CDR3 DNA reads TGCAGCGTTGAAGATCGGACAGCGGGGGAAACTGAAGCTTTCTTT.

The CDR3 region is CASRRLNTGELFF. CDR3 coding DNA: TGTGCCAGCAGACGCCTAAACACCGGGGAGCTGTTTTTT. The gene calls are TRBV6-6 and TRBJ2-2, with D unresolved. V was clipped by 6 bases and J by 2 bases, with 7 bases between them. The length of the CDR3 is 13 residues. Germline V gene sequence: CDR1 MNHNY, CDR2 SVGAGI (reference sequence).

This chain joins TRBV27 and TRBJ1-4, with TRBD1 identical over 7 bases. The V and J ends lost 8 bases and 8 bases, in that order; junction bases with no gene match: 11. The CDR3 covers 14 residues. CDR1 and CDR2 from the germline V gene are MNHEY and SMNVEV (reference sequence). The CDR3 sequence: CASRPQGVWEKLFF. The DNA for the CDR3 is TGTGCCAGCCGACCGCAGGGGGTTTGGGAAAAACTGTTTTTT. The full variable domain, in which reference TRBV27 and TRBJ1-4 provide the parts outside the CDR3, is EAQVTQNPRYLITVTGKKLTVTCSQNMNHEYMSWYRQDPGLGLRQIYYSMNVEVTDKGDVPEGYKVSRKEKRNFPLILESPSPNQTSLYFCASRPQGVWEKLFFGSGTQLSVL.

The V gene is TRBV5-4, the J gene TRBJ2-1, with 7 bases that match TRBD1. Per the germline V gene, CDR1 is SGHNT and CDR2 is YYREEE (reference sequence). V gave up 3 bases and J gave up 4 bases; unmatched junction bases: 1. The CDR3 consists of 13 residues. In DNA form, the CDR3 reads TGTGCCAGCAGCTCGGGACAGTACAATGAGCAGTTCTTC. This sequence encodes CASSSGQYNEQFF.

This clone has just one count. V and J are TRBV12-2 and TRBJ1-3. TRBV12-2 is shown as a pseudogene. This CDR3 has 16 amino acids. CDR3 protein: CASRSPEILLGNTIYF. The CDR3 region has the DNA TGTGCAAGTCGCTCCCCGGAGATCCTTCTTGGAAACACCATATATTTT.

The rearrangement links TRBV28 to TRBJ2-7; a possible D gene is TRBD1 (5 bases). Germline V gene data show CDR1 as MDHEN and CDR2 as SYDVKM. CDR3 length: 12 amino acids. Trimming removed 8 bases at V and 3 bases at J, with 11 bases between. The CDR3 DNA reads TGTGCCAGCGGTTCTCAGGGCTACGAGCAGTACGTC. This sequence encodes CASGSQGYEQYV.

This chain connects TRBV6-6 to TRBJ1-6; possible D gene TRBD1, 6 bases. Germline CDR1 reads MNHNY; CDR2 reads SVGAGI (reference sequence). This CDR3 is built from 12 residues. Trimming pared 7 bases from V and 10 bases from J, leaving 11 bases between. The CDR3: CASNEGGSPLHF. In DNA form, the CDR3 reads TGTGCCAGCAACGAAGGGGGATCACCCCTCCACTTT.

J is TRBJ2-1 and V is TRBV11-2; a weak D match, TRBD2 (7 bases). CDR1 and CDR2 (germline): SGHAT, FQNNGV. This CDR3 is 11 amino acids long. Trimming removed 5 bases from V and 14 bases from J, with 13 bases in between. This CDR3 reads CASSLGGQEFF. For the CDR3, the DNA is TGTGCCAGCAGCCTGGGGGGGCAGGAGTTCTTC.

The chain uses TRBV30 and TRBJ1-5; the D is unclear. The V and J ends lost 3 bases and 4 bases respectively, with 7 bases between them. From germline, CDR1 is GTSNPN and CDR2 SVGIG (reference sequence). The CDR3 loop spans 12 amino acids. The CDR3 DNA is TGTGCCTGGAGCGGCGGGAATCAGCCCCAGCATTTT. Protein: CAWSGGNQPQHF.

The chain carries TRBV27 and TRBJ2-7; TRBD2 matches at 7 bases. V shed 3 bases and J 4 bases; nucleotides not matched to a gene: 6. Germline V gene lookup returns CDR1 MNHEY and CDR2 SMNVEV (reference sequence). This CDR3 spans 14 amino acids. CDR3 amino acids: CASSLRWGGYEQYF. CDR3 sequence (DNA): TGTGCCAGCAGTTTGAGGTGGGGGGGATACGAGCAGTACTTC.

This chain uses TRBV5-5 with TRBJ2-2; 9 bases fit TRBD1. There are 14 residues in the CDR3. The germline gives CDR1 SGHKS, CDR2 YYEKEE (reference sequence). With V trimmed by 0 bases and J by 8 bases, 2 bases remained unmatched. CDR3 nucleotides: TGTGCCAGCAGCTTGGGGACAGGGGCGGGGGAGCTGTTTTTT. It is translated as CASSLGTGAGELFF.

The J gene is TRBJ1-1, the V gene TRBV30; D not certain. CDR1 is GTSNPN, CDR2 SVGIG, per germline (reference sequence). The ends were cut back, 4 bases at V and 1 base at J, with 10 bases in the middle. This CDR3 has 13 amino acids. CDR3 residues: CAWTVGGNTEAFF. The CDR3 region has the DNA TGTGCCTGGACAGTAGGCGGGAACACTGAAGCTTTCTTT.

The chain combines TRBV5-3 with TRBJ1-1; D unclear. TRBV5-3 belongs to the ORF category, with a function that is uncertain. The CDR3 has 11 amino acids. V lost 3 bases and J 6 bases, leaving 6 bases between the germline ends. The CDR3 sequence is CARSWRAEAFF. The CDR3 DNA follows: TGTGCCAGAAGCTGGAGGGCTGAAGCTTTCTTT.

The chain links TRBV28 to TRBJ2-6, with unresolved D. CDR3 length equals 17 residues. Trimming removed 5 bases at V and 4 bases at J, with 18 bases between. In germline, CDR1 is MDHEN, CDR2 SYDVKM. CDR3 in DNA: TGTGCCAGCAGTCCCCCAAACCCCCCGAGGGGGGCCAACGTCCTGACTTTC. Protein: CASSPPNPPRGANVLTF.

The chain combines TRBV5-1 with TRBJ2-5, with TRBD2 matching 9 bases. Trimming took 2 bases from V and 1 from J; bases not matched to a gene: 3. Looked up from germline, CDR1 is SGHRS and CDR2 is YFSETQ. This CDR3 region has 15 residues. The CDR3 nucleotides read TGCGCCAGCAGCTTACAGCGGGGGGTCCAAGAGACCCAGTACTTC. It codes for CASSLQRGVQETQYF.

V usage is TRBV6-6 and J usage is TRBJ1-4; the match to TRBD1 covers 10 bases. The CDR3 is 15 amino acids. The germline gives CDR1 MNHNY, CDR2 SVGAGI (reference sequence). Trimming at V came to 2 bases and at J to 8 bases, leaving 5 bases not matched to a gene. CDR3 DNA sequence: TGTGCCAGCAGTTACCCCGGGACAGGGGAGGAAAAACTGTTTTTT. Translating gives CASSYPGTGEEKLFF.

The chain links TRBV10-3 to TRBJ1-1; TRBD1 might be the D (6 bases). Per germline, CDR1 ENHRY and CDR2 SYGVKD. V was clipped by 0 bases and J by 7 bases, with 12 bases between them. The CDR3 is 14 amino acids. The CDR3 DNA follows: TGTGCCATCAGTGAGTCCCGGGACAAACTTGAAGCTTTCTTT. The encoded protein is CAISESRDKLEAFF.

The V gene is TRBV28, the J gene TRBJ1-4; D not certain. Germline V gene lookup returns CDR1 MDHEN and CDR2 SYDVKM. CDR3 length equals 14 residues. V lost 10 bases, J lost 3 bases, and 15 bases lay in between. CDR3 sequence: CATILGRANEKLFF. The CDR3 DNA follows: TGTGCCACCATATTAGGGAGAGCTAATGAAAAACTGTTTTTT.

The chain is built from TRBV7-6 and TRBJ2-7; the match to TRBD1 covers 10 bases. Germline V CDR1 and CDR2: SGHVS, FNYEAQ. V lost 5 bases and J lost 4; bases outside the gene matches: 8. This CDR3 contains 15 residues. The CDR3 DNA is TGTGCCAGCAGCCTCAGCCCGGGACAGGGGTACGAGCAGTACTTC. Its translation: CASSLSPGQGYEQYF. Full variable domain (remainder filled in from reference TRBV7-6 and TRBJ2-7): GAGVSQSPRYKVTKRGQDVALRCDPISGHVSLYWYRQALGQGPEFLTYFNYEAQQDKSGLPNDRFSAERPEGSISTLTIQRTEQRDSAMYRCASSLSPGQGYEQYFGPGTRLTVT.

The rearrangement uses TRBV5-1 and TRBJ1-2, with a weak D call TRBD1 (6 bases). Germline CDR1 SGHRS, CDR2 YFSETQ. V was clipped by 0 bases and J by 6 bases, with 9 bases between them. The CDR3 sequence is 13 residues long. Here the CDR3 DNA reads TGCGCCAGCAGCTTGGACAGGGTGGATGGCTACACCTTC. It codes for CASSLDRVDGYTF.